The 4 T cell receptor beta chains listed next were all sequenced from one sample in a study of blood T cell repertoires in COVID-19. Using immunoSEQ multiplex PCR, the repertoire was profiled, and TCRdb retains in-frame clones only, with some absent. This table has approximately 210,000 clones, roughly 94% appearing once. The sequencing sample was made of peripheral blood. These receptors were collected from a man younger than 40 with acute or convalescent COVID-19.

V and J are TRBV2 and TRBJ1-5; a possible D gene is TRBD1 (6 bases). Germline V gives CDR1 SNHLY, CDR2 FYNNEI. The CDR3 is made up of 15 amino acids. V was pared by 7 bases and J by 0 bases, with 13 bases between. The CDR3 region is CASNLQGSSNQPQHF. In nucleotides, the CDR3 is TGTGCCAGCAATCTACAGGGTTCTAGCAATCAGCCCCAGCATTTT.

The CDR3 nucleotides are TGTGCCAGCAGTCGACTGACGACAGGCAGAAAACTGTTTTTT. It translates to CASSRLTTGRKLFF. The chain employs TRBV28 and TRBJ1-4; tentatively, D is TRBD1 (6 bases). CDR1 and CDR2 (germline): MDHEN, SYDVKM. This CDR3 spans 14 amino acids. Trimming cost V 5 bases and J 10 bases, with 17 bases left between them.

The chain recombines TRBV11-2 with TRBJ1-1; D is ambiguous. This CDR3 has 13 residues. Germline-derived CDR1 and CDR2 are SGHAT and FQNNGV. V shed 1 base and J shed 4 bases, with 7 bases lying between them. The CDR3 coding sequence is TGTGCCAGCAGCTTAGCAAGGAGCACTGAAGCTTTCTTT. Translated: CASSLARSTEAFF.

The chain employs TRBV30 and TRBJ1-4, with a weak D call TRBD1 (6 bases). The length of the CDR3 is 14 residues. In germline, CDR1 is GTSNPN, CDR2 SVGIG (reference sequence). V dropped 1 base and J dropped 7 bases, with 13 bases sitting between them. As DNA, the CDR3 is TGTGCCTGGAGTGGTGCAGGGGTGGTTGAAAAACTGTTTTTT. It translates to CAWSGAGVVEKLFF.